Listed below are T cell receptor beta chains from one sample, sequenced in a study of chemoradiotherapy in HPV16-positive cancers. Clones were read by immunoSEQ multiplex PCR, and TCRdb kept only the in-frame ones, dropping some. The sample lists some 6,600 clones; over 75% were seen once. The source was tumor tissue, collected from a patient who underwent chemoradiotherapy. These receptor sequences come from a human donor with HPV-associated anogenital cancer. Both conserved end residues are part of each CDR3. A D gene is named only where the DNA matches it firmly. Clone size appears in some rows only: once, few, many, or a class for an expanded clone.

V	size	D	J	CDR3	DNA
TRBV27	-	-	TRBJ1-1	CASSPRDVGERTEAFF	TGTGCCAGCAGTCCCCGAGACGTTGGGGAGAGGACTGAAGCTTTCTTT
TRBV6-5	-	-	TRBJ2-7	CASSYVGARGGREQYF	TGTGCCAGCAGTTACGTAGGGGCCAGGGGGGGACGGGAGCAGTACTTC
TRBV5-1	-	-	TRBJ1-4	CASSLALGANEKLFF	TGCGCCAGCAGCTTGGCCCTGGGAGCCAATGAAAAACTGTTTTTT
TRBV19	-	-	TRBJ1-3	CASRVGTPGNTIYF	TGTGCCAGCCGAGTTGGGACTCCTGGAAACACCATATATTTT
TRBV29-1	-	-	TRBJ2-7	CSVTTDRTSSYEQYF	TGCAGCGTAACAACTGACAGGACCTCCTCCTACGAGCAGTACTTC
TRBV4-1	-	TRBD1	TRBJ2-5	CASSSGDRGSLETQYF	TGCGCCAGCAGCTCAGGGGACAGGGGCTCATTGGAGACCCAGTACTTC
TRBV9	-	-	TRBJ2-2	CASSVGRELFF	TGTGCCAGCAGCGTAGGCCGGGAGCTGTTTTTT
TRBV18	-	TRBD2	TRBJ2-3	CASSPGGGGSTDTQYF	TGTGCCAGCTCACCGGGTGGCGGGGGAAGCACAGATACGCAGTATTTT
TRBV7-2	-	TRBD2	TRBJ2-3	CASSSGLPIDTQYF	TGTGCCAGCAGCTCGGGACTACCCATAGATACGCAGTATTTT
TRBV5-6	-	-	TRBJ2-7	CASSFPGFHEQYF	TGTGCCAGCAGCTTTCCGGGATTCCACGAGCAGTACTTC
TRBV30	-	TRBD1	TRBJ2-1	CAWSKRVRDRGNEQFF	TGTGCCTGGAGTAAAAGGGTCCGGGACAGGGGCAATGAGCAGTTCTTC
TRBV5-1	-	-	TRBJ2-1	CASSPTVSSYNEQFF	TGCGCCAGCAGCCCGACAGTTAGCTCCTACAATGAGCAGTTCTTC
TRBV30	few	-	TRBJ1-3	CAWSGWTESSGNTIYF	TGTGCCTGGAGTGGATGGACGGAGAGCTCTGGAAACACCATATATTTT
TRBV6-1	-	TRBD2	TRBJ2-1	CASSEVLGLASYNEQFF	TGTGCCAGCAGTGAAGTTCTGGGACTAGCCTCCTACAATGAGCAGTTCTTC
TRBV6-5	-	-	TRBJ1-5	CASSTLPNQPQHF	TGTGCCAGCAGTACATTACCTAATCAGCCCCAGCATTTT
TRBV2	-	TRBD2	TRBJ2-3	CASRGLGWGDHTDTQYF	TGTGCCAGCAGGGGACTAGGCTGGGGGGACCACACAGATACGCAGTATTTT
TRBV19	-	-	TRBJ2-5	CASRPNGGETQYF	TGTGCCAGTAGGCCGAATGGGGGCGAGACCCAGTACTTC
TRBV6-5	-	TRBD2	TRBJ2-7	CASSSGGGGSYEQYF	TGTGCCAGCAGTTCGGGAGGGGGGGGCTCCTACGAGCAGTACTTC
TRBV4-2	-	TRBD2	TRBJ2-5	CASSQDSGGTVQETQYF	TGTGCCAGCAGCCAAGATAGCGGGGGGACCGTGCAAGAGACCCAGTACTTC
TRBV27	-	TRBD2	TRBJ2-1	CASSLQPGLAGEQFF	TGTGCCAGCAGTCTTCAGCCGGGACTAGCTGGTGAGCAGTTCTTC
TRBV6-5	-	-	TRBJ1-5	CASRPLGRQPQHF	TGTGCCAGCAGACCTCTCGGGAGGCAGCCCCAGCATTTT
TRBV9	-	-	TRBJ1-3	CASSTAGNTIYF	TGTGCCAGCAGCACAGCTGGAAACACCATATATTTT
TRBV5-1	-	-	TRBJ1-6	CASSPSRDSPLHF	TGCGCCAGCAGCCCGTCCCGGGATTCACCCCTCCACTTT
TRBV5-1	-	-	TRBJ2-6	CASSLVSGANVLTF	TGCGCCAGCAGCTTGGTATCCGGGGCCAACGTCCTGACTTTC
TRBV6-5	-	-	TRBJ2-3	CASSYGAVRGADTQYF	TGTGCCAGCAGTTACGGGGCAGTGCGTGGGGCAGATACGCAGTATTTT
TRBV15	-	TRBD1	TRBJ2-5	CATSRDRGQETQYF	TGTGCCACCAGCAGGGACAGGGGACAAGAGACCCAGTACTTC
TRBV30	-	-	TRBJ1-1	CAWNLKATGMAEAFF	TGTGCCTGGAATCTAAAGGCTACCGGGATGGCTGAAGCTTTCTTT
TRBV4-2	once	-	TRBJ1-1	CASSQDRGRTNTEAFF	TGTGCCAGCAGCCAAGATCGCGGACGGACTAACACTGAAGCTTTCTTT
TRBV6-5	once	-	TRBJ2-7	CASSGGYEQYF	TGTGCCAGCAGTGGGGGCTACGAGCAGTACTTC